This T cell receptor (beta chain) comes out of a study of spatial heterogeneity in lung cancer. Study context: There was a strong correlation between the counts of TCR transcripts measured in tumor regions and a T cell transcriptional module score that was calculated from matched bulk RNA-seq. General study findings and limits: How many expanded intratumoral alpha and beta TCRs were present tracked the tumor mutation count, which was a count of nonsynonymous mutations.

Unique molecular identifiers, one per molecule, were present on every TCR cDNA molecule. TCRdb reanalysed the 5' RACE reads using MiXCR and keeps one entry per CDR3 protein. In the table there are about 2,700 distinct CDR3 sequences, 25% to 30% of which are singletons. The CDR3 length is 15 residues. Per germline, CDR1 KGHSH and CDR2 LQKENI. J was trimmed by 9 bases and V by 3 bases; bases with no gene match: 4. Time point noted: sample taken at primary tumor resection. The donor population consisted of some 67 patients with untreated, early-stage non-small cell lung cancer. In each case, whole RNA from tumor, nontumor lung or frozen PBMC was sequenced unsorted. Judged by abundance, this clonotype is medium-sized. Its antigen is still unknown.

Sequenced material: lung tumor tissue, taken at surgery. The gene calls are TRBV18 and TRBJ2-1; TRBD2 agrees at 14 bases. The clonotype comes from a female donor with early-stage non-small cell lung cancer. The CDR3 sequence: CASSPGTSGSSEQFF. DNA for the CDR3: TGTGCCAGCTCACCTGGGACTAGCGGGAGTAGTGAGCAGTTCTTC. Based on the CDR3 plus reference TRBV18 and TRBJ2-1, the full variable domain is NAGVMQNPRHLVRRRGQEARLRCSPMKGHSHVYWYRQLPEEGLKFMVYLQKENIIDESGMPKERFSAEFPKEGPSILRIQQVVRGDSAAYFCASSPGTSGSSEQFFGPGTRLTVL.